This T cell receptor (beta chain) comes out of a study of T cell responses to AZD1222 COVID-19 vaccine. General observations from the study: Nearly half of spike-specific TCRs reportedly target variant regions that are unmutated in the B.1.351 and B.1.1.7 variants.

Looked up from germline, CDR1 is SGHRS and CDR2 is YFSETQ. V lost 4 bases, J lost 2 bases, and 5 bases lay in between. The CDR3 extends over 12 amino acids. About this clone: Its antigen is as yet unknown.

This table comes from immunoSEQ multiplex PCR, and its TCRdb copy is limited to in-frame clones, with some not included. The sample has about 140,000 clones; over 90% are singletons. This chain joins TRBV5-1 and TRBJ2-3; D not certain. The receptor's source is an adult in good health. The starting material was peripheral blood, obtained on day 0 of MenACWY control vaccination. CDR3 sequence: CASSINTDTQYF. The CDR3, as DNA: TGCGCCAGCAGCATCAACACAGATACGCAGTATTTT.